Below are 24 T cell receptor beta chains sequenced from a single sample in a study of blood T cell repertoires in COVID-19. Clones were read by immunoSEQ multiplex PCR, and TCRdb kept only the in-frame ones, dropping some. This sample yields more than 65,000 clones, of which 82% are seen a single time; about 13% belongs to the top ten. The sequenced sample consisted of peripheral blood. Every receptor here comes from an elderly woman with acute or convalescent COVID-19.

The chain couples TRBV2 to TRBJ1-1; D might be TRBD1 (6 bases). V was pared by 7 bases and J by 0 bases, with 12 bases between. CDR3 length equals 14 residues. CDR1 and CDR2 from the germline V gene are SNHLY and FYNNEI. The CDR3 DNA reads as TGTGCCAGCACCCCAAACAGGGTGAACACTGAAGCTTTCTTT. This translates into CASTPNRVNTEAFF.

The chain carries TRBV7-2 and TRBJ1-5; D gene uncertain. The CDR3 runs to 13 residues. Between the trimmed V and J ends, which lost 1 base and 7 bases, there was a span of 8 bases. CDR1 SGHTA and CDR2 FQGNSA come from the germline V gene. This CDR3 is CASSLDPAQPQHF. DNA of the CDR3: TGTGCCAGCAGCTTAGACCCAGCGCAGCCCCAGCATTTT.

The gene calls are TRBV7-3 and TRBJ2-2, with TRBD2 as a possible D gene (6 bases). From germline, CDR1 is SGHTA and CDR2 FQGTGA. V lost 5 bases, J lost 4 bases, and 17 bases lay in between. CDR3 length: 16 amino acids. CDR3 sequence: CASSPGGGISTGELFF. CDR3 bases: TGTGCCAGCAGCCCCGGCGGCGGGATAAGCACCGGGGAGCTGTTTTTT.

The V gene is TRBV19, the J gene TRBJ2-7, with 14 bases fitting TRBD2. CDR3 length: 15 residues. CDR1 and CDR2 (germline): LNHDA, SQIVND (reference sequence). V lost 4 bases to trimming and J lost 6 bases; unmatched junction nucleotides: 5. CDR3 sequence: CASSNGLAGGREQYF. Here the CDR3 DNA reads TGTGCCAGTAGTAACGGACTAGCGGGAGGCCGCGAGCAGTACTTC. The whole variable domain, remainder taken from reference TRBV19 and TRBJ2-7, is DGGITQSPKYLFRKEGQNVTLSCEQNLNHDAMYWYRQDPGQGLRLIYYSQIVNDFQKGDIAEGYSVSREKKESFPLTVTSAQKNPTAFYLCASSNGLAGGREQYFGPGTRLTVT.

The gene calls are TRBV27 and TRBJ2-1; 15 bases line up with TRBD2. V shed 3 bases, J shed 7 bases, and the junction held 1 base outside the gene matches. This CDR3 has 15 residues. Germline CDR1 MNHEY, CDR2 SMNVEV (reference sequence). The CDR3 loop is CASSLGTSGRNEQFF. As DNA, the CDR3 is TGTGCCAGCAGTTTGGGGACTAGCGGGAGGAATGAGCAGTTCTTC.

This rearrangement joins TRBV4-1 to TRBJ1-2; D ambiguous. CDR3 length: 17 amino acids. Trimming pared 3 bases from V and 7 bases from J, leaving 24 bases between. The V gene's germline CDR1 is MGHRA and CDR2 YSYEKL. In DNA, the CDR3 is TGCGCCAGCAGCCACCATGCGACGGAACCATTAGAGGGTGGCTACACCTTC. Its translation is CASSHHATEPLEGGYTF.

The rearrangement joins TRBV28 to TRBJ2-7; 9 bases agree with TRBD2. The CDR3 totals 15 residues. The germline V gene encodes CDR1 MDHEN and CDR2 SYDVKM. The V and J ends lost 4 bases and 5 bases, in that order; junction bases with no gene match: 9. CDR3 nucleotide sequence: TGTGCCAGCAGTTATCTAGCGGGATACCGTAACGAGCAGTACTTC. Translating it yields CASSYLAGYRNEQYF.

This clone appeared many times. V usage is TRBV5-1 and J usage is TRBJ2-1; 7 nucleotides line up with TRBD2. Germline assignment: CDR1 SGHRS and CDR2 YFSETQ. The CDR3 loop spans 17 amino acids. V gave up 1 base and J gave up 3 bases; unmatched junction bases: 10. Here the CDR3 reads CASSLRRGAGVYNEQFF. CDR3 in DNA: TGCGCCAGCAGCTTGAGAAGGGGTGCGGGAGTCTACAATGAGCAGTTCTTC.

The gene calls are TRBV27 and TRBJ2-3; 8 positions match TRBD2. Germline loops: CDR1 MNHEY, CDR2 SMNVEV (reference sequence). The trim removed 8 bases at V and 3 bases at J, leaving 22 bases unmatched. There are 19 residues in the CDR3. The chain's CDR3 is CASRLLADRTQIQTDTQYF. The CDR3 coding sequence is TGTGCCAGCCGATTACTAGCGGACCGCACCCAGATACAAACAGATACGCAGTATTTT.

The CDR3 DNA follows: TGCGCCAGCAGCATTTTCGGGACAGCCTCTGGAAACACCATATATTTT. Translation gives CASSIFGTASGNTIYF. The rearrangement uses TRBV5-1 and TRBJ1-3; 7 nucleotides match TRBD1. V was clipped by 4 bases and J by 0 bases; unmatched bases: 7. CDR1 and CDR2 (germline): SGHRS, YFSETQ. This CDR3 is 16 amino acids long.

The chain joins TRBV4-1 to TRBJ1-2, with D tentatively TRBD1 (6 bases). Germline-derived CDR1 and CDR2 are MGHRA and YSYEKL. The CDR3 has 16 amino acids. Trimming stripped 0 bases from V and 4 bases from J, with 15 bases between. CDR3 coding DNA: TGCGCCAGCAGCCAAGAGGTCCCAGGGGCAATCTATGGCTACACCTTC. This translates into CASSQEVPGAIYGYTF.

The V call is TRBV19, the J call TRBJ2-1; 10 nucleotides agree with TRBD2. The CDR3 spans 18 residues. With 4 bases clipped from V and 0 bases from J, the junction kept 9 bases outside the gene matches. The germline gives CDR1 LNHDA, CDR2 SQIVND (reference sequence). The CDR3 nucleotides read TGTGCCAGTAGTACGCGACTAGCGGGTGTGAGCTCCTACAATGAGCAGTTCTTC. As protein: CASSTRLAGVSSYNEQFF.

The CDR3 DNA reads TGTGCCAGCAGCTTAGGACAGGGACATGGTTCACCCCTCCACTTT. It codes for CASSLGQGHGSPLHF. V is TRBV7-9 and J is TRBJ1-6; 7 nucleotides line up with TRBD1. The CDR3 has 15 residues. V gave up 1 base and J gave up 9 bases; unmatched junction bases: 6. Germline-derived CDR1 and CDR2 are SEHNR and FQNEAQ (reference sequence).

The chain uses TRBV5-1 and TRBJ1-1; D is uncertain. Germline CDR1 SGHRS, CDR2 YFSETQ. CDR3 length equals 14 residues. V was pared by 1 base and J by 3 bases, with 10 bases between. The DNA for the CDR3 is TGCGCCAGCAGCTTGAACAGCCAAGACACTGAAGCTTTCTTT. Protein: CASSLNSQDTEAFF.

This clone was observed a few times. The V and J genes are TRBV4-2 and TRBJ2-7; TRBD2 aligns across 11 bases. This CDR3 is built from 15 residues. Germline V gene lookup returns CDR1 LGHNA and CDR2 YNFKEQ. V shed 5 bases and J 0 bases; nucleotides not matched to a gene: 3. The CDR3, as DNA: TGTGCCAGCAGCACTGGACTAGCGGGCTCCTACGAGCAGTACTTC. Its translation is CASSTGLAGSYEQYF.

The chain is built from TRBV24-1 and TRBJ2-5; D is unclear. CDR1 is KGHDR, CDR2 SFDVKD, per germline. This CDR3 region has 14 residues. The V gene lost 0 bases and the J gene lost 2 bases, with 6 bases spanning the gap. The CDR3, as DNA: TGTGCCACCAGTGATTTGCAGGTTCAAGAGACCCAGTACTTC. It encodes CATSDLQVQETQYF.

CDR3 DNA: TGTGCCAGCAGCGTCCTGGCGGGGAACTACAATGAGCAGTTCTTC. It encodes CASSVLAGNYNEQFF. The chain joins TRBV9 to TRBJ2-1, with D maybe TRBD2 (6 bases). Between the trimmed V and J ends, which lost 2 bases and 3 bases, there was a span of 12 bases. Germline CDR1 SGDLS, CDR2 YYNGEE. The CDR3 contains 15 residues. Drawing the rest from reference TRBV9 and TRBJ2-1, the complete variable domain is DSGVTQTPKHLITATGQRVTLRCSPRSGDLSVYWYQQSLDQGLQFLIQYYNGEERAKGNILERFSAQQFPDLHSELNLSSLELGDSALYFCASSVLAGNYNEQFFGPGTRLTVL.

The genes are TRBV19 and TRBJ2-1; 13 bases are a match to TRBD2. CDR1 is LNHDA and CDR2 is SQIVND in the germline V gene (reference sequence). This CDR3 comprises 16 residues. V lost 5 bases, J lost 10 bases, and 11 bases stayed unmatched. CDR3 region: CASSPTSGRPDREQFF. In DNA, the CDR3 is TGTGCCAGTAGTCCGACTAGCGGGAGGCCCGACCGGGAGCAGTTCTTC.

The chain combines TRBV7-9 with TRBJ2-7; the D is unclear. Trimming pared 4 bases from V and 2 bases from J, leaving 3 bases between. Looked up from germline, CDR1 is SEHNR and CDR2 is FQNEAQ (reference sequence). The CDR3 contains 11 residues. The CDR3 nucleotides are TGTGCCAGCAGCTCAACCTACGAGCAGTACTTC. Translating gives CASSSTYEQYF.

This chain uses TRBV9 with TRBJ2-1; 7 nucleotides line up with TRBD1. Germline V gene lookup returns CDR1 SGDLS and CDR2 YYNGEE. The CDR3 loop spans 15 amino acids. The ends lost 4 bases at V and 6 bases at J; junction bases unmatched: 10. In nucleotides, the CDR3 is TGTGCCAGCAGCAGCGACGGACAGGTCTTCAATGAGCAGTTCTTC. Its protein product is CASSSDGQVFNEQFF. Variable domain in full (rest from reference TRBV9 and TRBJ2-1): DSGVTQTPKHLITATGQRVTLRCSPRSGDLSVYWYQQSLDQGLQFLIQYYNGEERAKGNILERFSAQQFPDLHSELNLSSLELGDSALYFCASSSDGQVFNEQFFGPGTRLTVL.

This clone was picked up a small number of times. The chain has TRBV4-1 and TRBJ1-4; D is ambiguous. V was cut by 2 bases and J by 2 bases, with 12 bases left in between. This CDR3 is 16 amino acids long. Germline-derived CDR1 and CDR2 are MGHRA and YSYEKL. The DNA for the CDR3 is TGCGCCAGCAGCCAAAGGGAGAGAAGTACTAATGAAAAACTGTTTTTT. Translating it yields CASSQRERSTNEKLFF.

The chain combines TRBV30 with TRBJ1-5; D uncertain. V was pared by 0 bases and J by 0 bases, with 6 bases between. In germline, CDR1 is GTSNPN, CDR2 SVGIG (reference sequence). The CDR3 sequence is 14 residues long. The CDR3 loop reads CAWSVQASNQPQHF. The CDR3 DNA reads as TGTGCCTGGAGTGTTCAGGCTAGCAATCAGCCCCAGCATTTT.

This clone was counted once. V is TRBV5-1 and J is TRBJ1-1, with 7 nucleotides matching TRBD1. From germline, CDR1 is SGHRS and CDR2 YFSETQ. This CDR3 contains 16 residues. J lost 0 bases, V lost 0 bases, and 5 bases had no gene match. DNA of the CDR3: TGCGCCAGCAGCTTGGGGGGGACAGCTATGAACACTGAAGCTTTCTTT. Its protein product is CASSLGGTAMNTEAFF.

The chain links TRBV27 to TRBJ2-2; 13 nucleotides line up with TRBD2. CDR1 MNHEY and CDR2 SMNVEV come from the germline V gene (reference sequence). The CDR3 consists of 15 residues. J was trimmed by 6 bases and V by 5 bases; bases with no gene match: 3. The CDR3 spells CASSPGLAGAGELFF. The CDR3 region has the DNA TGTGCCAGCAGTCCCGGACTAGCGGGAGCCGGGGAGCTGTTTTTT.